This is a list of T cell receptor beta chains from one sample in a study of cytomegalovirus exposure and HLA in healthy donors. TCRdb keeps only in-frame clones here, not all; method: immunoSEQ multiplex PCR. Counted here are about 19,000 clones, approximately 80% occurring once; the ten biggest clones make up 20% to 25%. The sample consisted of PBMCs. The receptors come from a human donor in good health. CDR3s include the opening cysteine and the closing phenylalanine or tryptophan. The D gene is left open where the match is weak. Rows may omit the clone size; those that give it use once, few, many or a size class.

CDR3aa: CASSLGTGAHRGQYF
CDR3nt: TGTGCCAGCAGCTTAGGGACAGGGGCCCACAGGGGGCAGTACTTC
v_gene: TRBV7-9
abundance: -
d_gene: TRBD1
j_gene: TRBJ2-7

CDR3aa: CASSYRTGGTEAFF
CDR3nt: TGTGCCAGCAGTTACAGGACAGGGGGTACTGAAGCTTTCTTT
v_gene: TRBV28
abundance: -
d_gene: TRBD1
j_gene: TRBJ1-1

CDR3aa: CASGPGQGSDTQYF
CDR3nt: TGTGCCAGCGGTCCGGGACAGGGGTCAGATACGCAGTATTTT
v_gene: TRBV25-1
abundance: -
d_gene: TRBD1
j_gene: TRBJ2-3

CDR3aa: CAWGMGVGEQYF
CDR3nt: TGTGCCTGGGGAATGGGAGTGGGGGAGCAGTACTTC
v_gene: TRBV30
abundance: -
d_gene: -
j_gene: TRBJ2-7

CDR3aa: CASSARRAGGFGEAFF
CDR3nt: TGTGCCAGCAGTGCCCGTCGGGCAGGGGGCTTTGGTGAAGCTTTCTTT
v_gene: TRBV6-1
abundance: once
d_gene: TRBD1
j_gene: TRBJ1-1

CDR3aa: CASTPGSGRLAQFF
CDR3nt: TGTGCCAGTACCCCGGGTAGCGGGAGGCTAGCGCAGTTCTTC
v_gene: TRBV19
abundance: -
d_gene: TRBD2
j_gene: TRBJ2-1

CDR3aa: CASSLTGGVSGNTIYF
CDR3nt: TGCGCCAGCAGCTTGACAGGGGGCGTCTCTGGAAACACCATATATTTT
v_gene: TRBV5-1
abundance: -
d_gene: TRBD1
j_gene: TRBJ1-3

CDR3aa: CASSYGGFGYTF
CDR3nt: TGTGCCAGCAGTTATGGGGGGTTTGGCTACACCTTC
v_gene: TRBV6-5
abundance: -
d_gene: -
j_gene: TRBJ1-2

CDR3aa: CASSESGTQILNEQFF
CDR3nt: TGCGCCAGCAGTGAGTCCGGGACACAGATATTAAATGAGCAGTTCTTC
v_gene: TRBV10-1
abundance: once
d_gene: -
j_gene: TRBJ2-1

CDR3aa: CASSWDKGETQYF
CDR3nt: TGTGCCAGCAGCTGGGACAAGGGAGAGACCCAGTACTTC
v_gene: TRBV5-6
abundance: -
d_gene: -
j_gene: TRBJ2-5

CDR3aa: CASSRTLEQFF
CDR3nt: TGTGCCAGCAGTCGGACTTTAGAGCAGTTCTTC
v_gene: TRBV2
abundance: -
d_gene: -
j_gene: TRBJ2-1

CDR3aa: CASSQFTGFGYTF
CDR3nt: TGTGCCAGCAGCCAATTTACAGGGTTTGGCTACACCTTC
v_gene: TRBV14
abundance: -
d_gene: -
j_gene: TRBJ1-2

CDR3aa: CASRKDRGPNQPQHF
CDR3nt: TGTGCCAGCAGGAAGGACAGGGGCCCCAATCAGCCCCAGCATTTT
v_gene: TRBV2
abundance: -
d_gene: TRBD1
j_gene: TRBJ1-5

CDR3aa: CASSAGGGGTDTQYF
CDR3nt: TGTGCCAGCAGTGCGGGTGGCGGGGGCACAGATACGCAGTATTTT
v_gene: TRBV2
abundance: -
d_gene: -
j_gene: TRBJ2-3

CDR3aa: CASSYGLASNTGELFF
CDR3nt: TGTGCCAGCAGTTACGGGCTAGCCTCGAACACCGGGGAGCTGTTTTTT
v_gene: TRBV6-6
abundance: -
d_gene: -
j_gene: TRBJ2-2

CDR3aa: CASSAVTGSFAEAFF
CDR3nt: TGTGCCAGCAGCGCCGTAACAGGGTCTTTCGCTGAAGCTTTCTTT
v_gene: TRBV5-4
abundance: once
d_gene: -
j_gene: TRBJ1-1

CDR3aa: CASSVRLAGTDTQYF
CDR3nt: TGTGCCAGCAGCGTTCGACTAGCGGGCACAGATACGCAGTATTTT
v_gene: TRBV9
abundance: -
d_gene: TRBD2
j_gene: TRBJ2-3

CDR3aa: CATRPQGNTEAFF
CDR3nt: TGTGCCACCCGGCCCCAGGGCAACACTGAAGCTTTCTTT
v_gene: TRBV10-3
abundance: -
d_gene: -
j_gene: TRBJ1-1

CDR3aa: CASGSLGTGKYEQYF
CDR3nt: TGCGCCAGCGGCTCCTTAGGGACAGGGAAATACGAGCAGTACTTC
v_gene: TRBV5-1
abundance: once
d_gene: TRBD1
j_gene: TRBJ2-7

CDR3aa: CASSPISGTGGPEQYF
CDR3nt: TGTGCCAGCAGTCCAATCTCCGGGACAGGGGGTCCCGAGCAGTACTTC
v_gene: TRBV2
abundance: -
d_gene: TRBD1
j_gene: TRBJ2-7

CDR3aa: CASSHRWAGRSGNTIYF
CDR3nt: TGCGCCAGCAGCCATCGCTGGGCGGGCAGGTCTGGAAACACCATATATTTT
v_gene: TRBV4-3
abundance: -
d_gene: -
j_gene: TRBJ1-3

CDR3aa: CASTAGGTRDNEKLFF
CDR3nt: TGTGCCAGCACCGCGGGAGGGACAAGAGATAATGAAAAACTGTTTTTT
v_gene: TRBV11-2
abundance: -
d_gene: -
j_gene: TRBJ1-4

CDR3aa: CSVQQGQEQYF
CDR3nt: TGCAGCGTCCAACAGGGTCAAGAGCAGTACTTC
v_gene: TRBV29-1
abundance: once
d_gene: -
j_gene: TRBJ2-7